The rows below give T cell receptor beta chains drawn from one sample of a study of cytomegalovirus exposure and HLA in healthy donors. Method: immunoSEQ multiplex PCR; TCRdb's copy keeps in-frame clones and lacks some. This table has 120,000 or so clones, about 80% appearing once. Sequencing was performed on PBMCs. The receptors derive from a woman aged 60-75 years in good health and CMV-seropositive. The CDR3 runs from the conserved cysteine through the conserved F or W. D genes are given only for firm matches. Size is stated for part of the rows, as once, few or many counts, or as a class when the clone is expanded.

clone_size: NA; d_call: TRBD1; j_call: TRBJ1-1; v_call: TRBV19; cdr3_aa: CATQDRRGTEAFF
clone_size: NA; d_call: NA; j_call: TRBJ1-1; v_call: TRBV5-1; cdr3_aa: CASGREMNTEAFF
clone_size: NA; d_call: TRBD2; j_call: TRBJ2-3; v_call: TRBV19; cdr3_aa: CASSNNAGLAGPTQYF
clone_size: once; d_call: NA; j_call: TRBJ2-7; v_call: TRBV6-1; cdr3_aa: CASRETVYEQYF
clone_size: NA; d_call: TRBD2; j_call: TRBJ2-6; v_call: TRBV2; cdr3_aa: CASSASSGRLFPGANVLTF
clone_size: NA; d_call: NA; j_call: TRBJ2-7; v_call: TRBV5-1; cdr3_aa: CASSGTGGAYEQYF
clone_size: NA; d_call: TRBD2; j_call: TRBJ2-7; v_call: TRBV10-1; cdr3_aa: CASSASTSGSFYEQYF
clone_size: once; d_call: NA; j_call: TRBJ1-1; v_call: TRBV30; cdr3_aa: CAWSEGSGVWTEAFF
clone_size: NA; d_call: NA; j_call: TRBJ1-2; v_call: TRBV20-1; cdr3_aa: CSAPHRDGYTF
clone_size: NA; d_call: TRBD2; j_call: TRBJ2-7; v_call: TRBV2; cdr3_aa: CASSRTSGIYEQYF
clone_size: NA; d_call: NA; j_call: TRBJ2-7; v_call: TRBV5-6; cdr3_aa: CASSLNGEQYF
clone_size: NA; d_call: TRBD1; j_call: TRBJ1-4; v_call: TRBV19; cdr3_aa: CASSITQGAEEKLFF
clone_size: NA; d_call: NA; j_call: TRBJ2-3; v_call: TRBV19; cdr3_aa: CASSRSTSRGTDTQYF
clone_size: NA; d_call: NA; j_call: TRBJ2-3; v_call: TRBV28; cdr3_aa: CASSHYSGSTDTQYF
clone_size: NA; d_call: TRBD1; j_call: TRBJ1-1; v_call: TRBV18; cdr3_aa: CASSPPTGGKETEAFF
clone_size: NA; d_call: NA; j_call: TRBJ2-7; v_call: TRBV25-1; cdr3_aa: CASGGDGQFYEQYF
clone_size: NA; d_call: NA; j_call: TRBJ1-1; v_call: TRBV18; cdr3_aa: CASSPTPGVSKEAFF
clone_size: NA; d_call: TRBD1; j_call: TRBJ1-2; v_call: TRBV29-1; cdr3_aa: CSVGNARDRGPSNYGYTF
clone_size: NA; d_call: NA; j_call: TRBJ2-1; v_call: TRBV6-1; cdr3_aa: CASSGREYNEQFF
clone_size: NA; d_call: NA; j_call: TRBJ1-3; v_call: TRBV5-1; cdr3_aa: CASSLSTTGRNTIYF
clone_size: few; d_call: NA; j_call: TRBJ1-2; v_call: TRBV28; cdr3_aa: CASSYRGYTF
clone_size: NA; d_call: TRBD2; j_call: TRBJ2-3; v_call: TRBV7-3; cdr3_aa: CASSLTPGLAVQGRDTQYF
clone_size: many; d_call: TRBD2; j_call: TRBJ2-6; v_call: TRBV18; cdr3_aa: CASSPRTSGGSGANVLTF
clone_size: NA; d_call: NA; j_call: TRBJ1-2; v_call: TRBV11-2; cdr3_aa: CASSSGMVYTF
clone_size: NA; d_call: NA; j_call: TRBJ1-1; v_call: TRBV29-1; cdr3_aa: CSVGGTGAGTEAFF
clone_size: NA; d_call: NA; j_call: TRBJ1-1; v_call: TRBV19; cdr3_aa: CASSASPSQGIEAFF
clone_size: few; d_call: NA; j_call: TRBJ1-3; v_call: TRBV6-5; cdr3_aa: CASSYSSTGNTIYF
clone_size: few; d_call: NA; j_call: TRBJ1-1; v_call: TRBV4-2; cdr3_aa: CASSQVGGRRSEAFF
clone_size: few; d_call: TRBD1; j_call: TRBJ1-5; v_call: TRBV19; cdr3_aa: CASSRTGLQPQHF
clone_size: few; d_call: NA; j_call: TRBJ2-7; v_call: TRBV6-5; cdr3_aa: CASSYTDRDYEQYF
clone_size: NA; d_call: NA; j_call: TRBJ2-3; v_call: TRBV28; cdr3_aa: CASSRAGASDTQYF
clone_size: NA; d_call: TRBD1; j_call: TRBJ2-5; v_call: TRBV5-1; cdr3_aa: CASSSGTDIREEQYF
clone_size: NA; d_call: TRBD1; j_call: TRBJ1-5; v_call: TRBV7-8; cdr3_aa: CASSLKPGGYSNQPQHF
clone_size: NA; d_call: NA; j_call: TRBJ1-1; v_call: TRBV4-1; cdr3_aa: CASSRGGMNTEAFF
clone_size: NA; d_call: NA; j_call: TRBJ1-3; v_call: TRBV6-6; cdr3_aa: CASSYGNGNTIYF
clone_size: once; d_call: NA; j_call: TRBJ1-2; v_call: TRBV28; cdr3_aa: CASRPQGRSGYTF
clone_size: NA; d_call: NA; j_call: TRBJ2-2; v_call: TRBV19; cdr3_aa: CASSIDGSAGPTGELFF
clone_size: NA; d_call: NA; j_call: TRBJ1-2; v_call: TRBV18; cdr3_aa: CASSPPSGNYGYTF
clone_size: few; d_call: TRBD1; j_call: TRBJ1-3; v_call: TRBV6-1; cdr3_aa: CASDPGQGGNTIYF
clone_size: few; d_call: NA; j_call: TRBJ1-1; v_call: TRBV5-4; cdr3_aa: CASSRDTEAFF
clone_size: NA; d_call: TRBD1; j_call: TRBJ2-1; v_call: TRBV19; cdr3_aa: CASSVSGTGVRIRGGEQFF
clone_size: NA; d_call: NA; j_call: TRBJ2-1; v_call: TRBV7-3; cdr3_aa: CASSLIARNEQFF
clone_size: NA; d_call: TRBD1; j_call: TRBJ1-1; v_call: TRBV19; cdr3_aa: CASSMGQRNTEAFF
clone_size: NA; d_call: NA; j_call: TRBJ1-2; v_call: TRBV28; cdr3_aa: CASSYAGRNGYTF
clone_size: NA; d_call: NA; j_call: TRBJ2-1; v_call: TRBV6-1; cdr3_aa: CASSESRGAFF
clone_size: NA; d_call: TRBD1; j_call: TRBJ2-5; v_call: TRBV11-2; cdr3_aa: CASSLVPGGGTETQYF
clone_size: once; d_call: NA; j_call: TRBJ2-1; v_call: TRBV7-7; cdr3_aa: CASSWDLNNEQFF
clone_size: once; d_call: TRBD2; j_call: TRBJ2-5; v_call: TRBV7-8; cdr3_aa: CASSSGGTSGSSEGNQETQYF